The entry that follows covers one T cell receptor (beta chain) sequence. Other DNA variants within this sample encode the same CDR3. This sample is part of a study of Ad26.COV2.S vaccination and SARS-CoV-2 variants. About the study: Into the muscle, Ad26.COV2.S was dosed once or twice, 56 days apart.

The germline V and J ends were trimmed by 0 bases and 2 bases, with 11 bases remaining between them. The CDR3 spans 15 residues. Germline assignment: CDR1 SGDLS and CDR2 YYNGEE. Sequenced by immunoSEQ multiplex PCR; TCRdb stores in-frame clones only, minus some. The sample has 500,000 or so clones, about 91% seen once. This sample's treatment: roughly 19 received Ad26.COV2.S at low or high dose, single or two shots; about 5 received placebo; per-sample allocation not given. Vaccine and placebo recipients were sampled on day 63 after the first injection. A Boston donor was an adult aged 18-55 years. The origin of this receptor is a person aged 18-65 years who received the Ad26.COV2.S COVID-19 vaccine or a placebo. The chain joins TRBV9 to TRBJ2-5; no clear D. This specimen consisted of peripheral blood, obtained in a trial of Ad26.COV2.S vaccine versus placebo. The CDR3 DNA sequence: TGTGCCAGCAGCGTAGACGGCCACAGACAAGAGACCCAGTACTTC. Encoded protein: CASSVDGHRQETQYF.